One sample yielded the 4 T cell receptor beta chains listed below, sequenced in a study of shared clonotypes between healthy human individuals (dated by TCRdb to between 2020 and 2021). The library was obtained by the immunoSEQ multiplex PCR assay. In its TCRdb copy, this immuneACCESS table keeps in-frame sequences only and misses some clones. Where compared with another copy, unresolved V genes explain less than half of these, and the others have no known cause. The sample table holds about 490,000 clones, of which around 73% were seen once. The top ten clonotypes cover around 12% of the sample. Input material: PBMCs. These receptors all come from a woman aged 40 to 49 in good health. Some clones in this sample may be carry-over from other donors' samples.

The V and J genes are TRBV29-1 and TRBJ2-3; a weak D match, TRBD1 (6 bases). The length of the CDR3 is 14 residues. Germline V gene lookup returns CDR1 SQVTM and CDR2 ANQGSEA. V lost 0 bases and J 3 bases, leaving 10 bases between the germline ends. The CDR3 loop reads CSVEDRGGTDTQYF. CDR3 nucleotides: TGCAGCGTTGAAGACCGAGGGGGAACAGATACGCAGTATTTT.

This clone was counted only a few times. The CDR3 region is CASSWDRGFGELFF. CDR3 in DNA: TGTGCCAGCAGCTGGGACAGGGGATTCGGGGAGCTGTTTTTT. The genes are TRBV7-9 and TRBJ2-2; the match to TRBD1 covers 10 bases. This CDR3 contains 14 residues. Trimming removed 4 bases from V and 7 bases from J; junction bases left unmatched: 3. The germline V gene encodes CDR1 SEHNR and CDR2 FQNEAQ (reference sequence).

The gene calls are TRBV5-1 and TRBJ2-2; D remains ambiguous. This CDR3 has 14 residues. V lost 4 bases to trimming and J lost 4 bases, with 11 bases between them. Germline V gene sequence: CDR1 SGHRS, CDR2 YFSETQ. In DNA, the CDR3 is TGCGCCAGCAGCACACAGATCACCACCGGGGAGCTGTTTTTT. This gives the protein CASSTQITTGELFF. The full variable domain, rest sourced from reference TRBV5-1 and TRBJ2-2, is KAGVTQTPRYLIKTRGQQVTLSCSPISGHRSVSWYQQTPGQGLQFLFEYFSETQRNKGNFPGRFSGRQFSNSRSEMNVSTLELGDSALYLCASSTQITTGELFFGEGSRLTVL.

The chain recombines TRBV7-3 with TRBJ1-1; no clear D. Trimming left V 5 bases short and J 1 base short, with 14 bases between. CDR3 length: 15 amino acids. Germline V gives CDR1 SGHTA, CDR2 FQGTGA. The CDR3 nucleotides read TGTGCCAGCAGCCAAATGCCGGTCCCGAACACTGAAGCTTTCTTT. This codes for CASSQMPVPNTEAFF. Combining the CDR3 with reference TRBV7-3 and TRBJ1-1 gives the whole variable domain GAGVSQTPSNKVTEKGKYVELRCDPISGHTALYWYRQSLGQGPEFLIYFQGTGAADDSGLPNDRFFAVRPEGSVSTLKIQRTERGDSAVYLCASSQMPVPNTEAFFGQGTRLTVV.